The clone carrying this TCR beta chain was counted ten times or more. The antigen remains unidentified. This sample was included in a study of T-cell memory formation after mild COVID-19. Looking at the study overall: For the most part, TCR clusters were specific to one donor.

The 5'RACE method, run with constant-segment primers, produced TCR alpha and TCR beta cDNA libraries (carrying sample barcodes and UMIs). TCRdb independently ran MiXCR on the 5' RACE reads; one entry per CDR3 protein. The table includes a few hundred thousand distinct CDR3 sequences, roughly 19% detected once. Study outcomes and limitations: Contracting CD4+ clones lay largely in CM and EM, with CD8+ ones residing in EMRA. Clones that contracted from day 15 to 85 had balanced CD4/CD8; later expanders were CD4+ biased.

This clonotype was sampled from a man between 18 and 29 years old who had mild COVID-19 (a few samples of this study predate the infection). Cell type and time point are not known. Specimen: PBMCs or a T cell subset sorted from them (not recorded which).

The CDR3 protein is CASSFEIGGQGEAFF. The CDR3 DNA is TGTGCCAGCAGCTTTGAGATCGGGGGGCAGGGTGAAGCTTTCTTT. J is TRBJ1-1 and V is TRBV5-4; D might be TRBD1 (6 bases). In germline, CDR1 is SGHNT, CDR2 YYREEE (reference sequence). The ends were cut back, 2 bases at V and 7 bases at J, with 18 bases in the middle. The CDR3 runs 15 residues.